This T cell receptor beta chain originates from a study of shared clonotypes between healthy human individuals. Study-level findings and limits: Clonotypes which were not shared had lower generation probabilities than clonotypes that all four donors shared.

Caucasian adults living in Nashville, Tennessee, provided all samples. The V gene's germline CDR1 is SGHTA and CDR2 FQGTGA. Between the trimmed V and J ends, which lost 6 bases and 4 bases, there was a span of 13 bases. This CDR3 has 13 residues. The data were produced by immunoSEQ multiplex PCR, yet TCRdb's version contains in-frame clones alone and is incomplete. The sample yields about 2.4 million clones, 93% seen once. As for this clone: Its antigen is unidentified.

The sequence came from a man younger than 35 in good health. Some clones in this sample may be carry-over from other donors' samples. V and J are TRBV7-3 and TRBJ2-7; D unclear. Sequencing was performed on naive CD4+ T cells from PBMCs. Documented subset: CD45RA+ positively selected. The CDR3: CASSQNAQYEQYF. DNA for the CDR3: TGTGCCAGCAGTCAAAACGCCCAGTACGAGCAGTACTTC.